This T cell receptor beta chain was identified in a study of early stage breast cancer tumors (dated by TCRdb to 2017 to 2019). In the study overall: Of the roughly 15 invasive breast tumors, roughly 13 were found to be estrogen receptor-positive, progesterone receptor-positive and HER2-negative. The samples as a whole yielded more than 2.5 million detected templates, corresponding to over a million unique clonotypes. Of the 12 ER+/PR+/HER2- tumors, eight were classified as invasive ductal carcinomas and four as invasive lobular carcinomas. A read coverage of roughly 10-fold per sample was achieved on average.

Each sample was amplified in two independent genomic DNA replicates, using around 0.55 ug for blood and approximately 1.6 ug for tumor or normal breast. TCRB sequencing of genomic DNA was carried out with the ImmunoSeq Intro kit according to the manufacturer's instructions. Multiplex PCR was run for 25 to 35 cycles using proprietary primers and spike-in control sequences for absolute quantification. Single-end 150-bp reads were used to sequence an 87-bp fragment covering the CDR3 and the flanking V and J genes. Seven samples, each with two replicates, were multiplexed per lane of an Illumina MiSeq using version 3.0 chemistry. The authors' analysis ran thus. Raw data were processed with the vendor's proprietary pipeline, and both replicates were merged into a single result per sample. Clonotypes were defined as productive rearrangements sharing the V-gene family, CDR3 amino acid sequence and J-gene segment. To compute clonality, the normalized Shannon entropy (Pielou evenness) of TCRB abundances was subtracted from 1. T cell density was estimated as total templates divided by the number of input cells, with the number of input cells inferred from the DNA input amount. Recon was used with default parameters to estimate total repertoire diversity and clonality. A clonotype counted as tumor-enriched if its abundance in tumor exceeded 0.1% and was at least 32-fold higher than its abundance in normal breast. TCRdb took this table from immuneACCESS and kept in-frame rearrangements with V and J called. Such tables lack part of the clones; where checked against another copy, unresolved V genes explain under half of the gap, and the rest is unexplained. V and J calls plus clone size are reproduced from that table; the DNA served to infer D and trimming. The sample has about 51,000 clones on record, 78% of them singletons. The ten largest clones represent around 3.4% of the sample.

Regarding this clone: Its antigen specificity is not known. No base quality information exists; no much larger clone differs at one position.

The study profiled bulk TCR beta-chain repertoires in matched peripheral blood, tumor and adjacent normal breast tissue taken from roughly 17 patients with early-stage breast cancer. Before surgery, whole blood (about 4.5-11 mL) was collected into EDTA tubes and processed within 2 hours. Peripheral blood mononuclear cells were isolated by Ficoll-Paque centrifugation in SepMate-50 tubes. For storage in liquid nitrogen, PBMCs were cryopreserved as aliquots of about 1.9 to 4 million cells in roughly 90% FBS with 10% DMSO. The Qiagen AllPrep DNA/RNA Mini kit was used for genomic DNA extraction. V and J lose 7 bases and 3 bases, and a span of 12 bases separates them. The CDR3 runs 13 residues from the cysteine to the phenylalanine. CDR3 DNA is the only sequence kept; it has 39 bases, read in frame from the first base. CDR1 LNHDA and CDR2 SQIVND are derived from the germline V gene (reference sequence).

Study-wide findings and limitations: Compared with adjacent normal breast tissue, tumors had higher clonality and roughly 2.4-fold greater T cell density. The small cohort size prevented analysis by tumor subtype. Chain pairing and functional markers such as CD4, CD8 and FOXP3 were not captured by bulk genomic DNA sequencing of unsorted cells. Repertoires from blood resembled normal breast more closely than tumor, and using blood as a reference for each tissue separated tumor from normal in 14 of 16 patients. Enriched TCRB sequences shared across patients were mostly commonly generated sequences, unlikely to play an important role in the tumor microenvironment.

Sequenced material: blood. This TCR came from a person in their 40s with breast cancer. The rearrangement combines TRBV19 with TRBJ1-2; no D gene can be assigned with confidence. The CDR3 region has the sequence CASMAGEYYGYTF. At the DNA level, the sequence is TGTGCCAGTATGGCCGGGGAGTACTATGGCTACACCTTC.